This T cell receptor beta chain came from a study of blood T cells in healthy people across ages. Next came a second PCR, run for about 6 to 12 cycles, which used a sample-barcoded 5' primer along with a J-beta primer mix. TCRdb itself ran the 5' RACE reads through MiXCR, one entry per CDR3 protein. Of 780,000 or so distinct CDR3 sequences in the sample, roughly 25% were seen once. The table lists this clonotype with a few counts. Germline lookup yields CDR1 LGHNA and CDR2 YSLEER. This CDR3 contains 12 residues. The germline V and J ends were trimmed by 1 base and 7 bases, with 4 bases remaining between them. The same sample was also studied in work on T cells of mothers and their children.

The TCR sequence derives from a boy between 10 and 17 years old in good health. The V and J genes are TRBV4-3 and TRBJ2-2; D is unresolved. Sequenced input: blood. The CDR3 nucleotides read TGCGCCAGCAGCCAAGGGATCGGGGAGCTGTTTTTT. Its translation is CASSQGIGELFF.